A single sample is the source of the 18 T cell receptor beta chains below, sequenced in a study of T cell responses to AZD1222 COVID-19 vaccine. The method was immunoSEQ multiplex PCR; TCRdb's version includes in-frame clones alone and lacks a portion of them. The sample records under 140,000 clones, approximately 90% being singletons. Sample: peripheral blood, taken on day 0 of AZD1222 vaccination. The receptors come from an adult in good health.

The gene calls are TRBV3-1 (or the pseudogene TRBV3-2) and TRBJ1-1; TRBD1 agrees at 8 bases. The CDR3 loop spans 15 amino acids. CDR1 and CDR2 (germline): LGHDT, YNNKEL (reference sequence). The ends lost 4 bases at V and 1 base at J; junction bases unmatched: 5. This CDR3 reads CASSPWDRRNTEAFF. In DNA form, the CDR3 reads TGTGCCAGCAGCCCCTGGGACAGGAGGAACACTGAAGCTTTCTTT.

CDR3 nucleotide sequence: TGTGCCAGCAGCTTAGAGGCAGGGCGAGAAGGCTACACCTTC. Its translation is CASSLEAGREGYTF. The genes are TRBV7-2 and TRBJ1-2; weak D call: TRBD1 (5 bases). V lost 1 base and J lost 8, with 14 bases in between. The CDR3 extends over 14 amino acids. Looked up from germline, CDR1 is SGHTA and CDR2 is FQGNSA.

This sequence joins TRBV28 and TRBJ2-7; TRBD1 matches at 8 bases. Germline V CDR1 and CDR2: MDHEN, SYDVKM. J gave up 4 bases and V 8 bases, and 10 bases lay outside the gene matches. This CDR3 comprises 14 residues. Written as DNA, the CDR3 is TGTGCCAGCCACCCGGGACAGGCTCTATACGAGCAGTACTTC. Translating gives CASHPGQALYEQYF.

The rearrangement joins TRBV6-5 to TRBJ1-2; D gene uncertain. CDR3 length: 13 residues. Trimming removed 5 bases from V and 8 bases from J, with 15 bases in between. Germline V gene sequence: CDR1 MNHEY, CDR2 SVGAGI. CDR3 amino acids: CASSLTTRGGYTF. The CDR3 nucleotides read TGTGCCAGCAGTCTGACGACCCGCGGAGGCTACACCTTC.

This clone was observed once. The chain recombines TRBV9 with TRBJ2-7; TRBD1 is a possible D gene (5 bases). The length of the CDR3 is 13 residues. Germline V gene data show CDR1 as SGDLS and CDR2 as YYNGEE. V was trimmed by 2 bases and J by 5 bases, leaving 11 bases between them. The CDR3 region is CASSVPGRDEQYF. CDR3 bases: TGTGCCAGCAGCGTCCCAGGGCGCGACGAGCAGTACTTC.

The chain couples TRBV11-3 to TRBJ2-1; D not resolved. The CDR3 sequence is 10 residues long. With 5 bases removed from V and 8 bases from J, the gap between germline ends came to 4 bases. The germline V gene has CDR1 SGHNT and CDR2 YENEEA. CDR3: CASSQDEQFF. The CDR3 bases are TGTGCCAGCAGCCAGGATGAGCAGTTCTTC.

V usage is TRBV5-1 and J usage is TRBJ2-7, with D tentatively TRBD2 (7 bases). The ends were cut back, 3 bases at V and 2 bases at J, with 12 bases in the middle. The CDR3 totals 14 residues. Germline loops: CDR1 SGHRS, CDR2 YFSETQ. The chain's CDR3 is CASSSGGQPYEQYF. The CDR3, as DNA: TGCGCCAGCAGCTCCGGGGGGCAGCCCTACGAGCAGTACTTC.

The chain is built from TRBV7-9 and TRBJ1-5; D uncertain. Germline-derived CDR1 and CDR2 are SEHNR and FQNEAQ (reference sequence). V shed 5 bases and J shed 5 bases, with 10 bases lying between them. The CDR3 is made up of 13 amino acids. For the CDR3, the DNA is TGTGCCAGCAGCGGACCGGTTGATCAGCCCCAGCATTTT. Protein sequence: CASSGPVDQPQHF.

The J gene is TRBJ2-5, the V gene TRBV7-2, with 8 bases identical to TRBD1. V was pared by 3 bases and J by 7 bases, with 7 bases of the junction left unmatched. Germline V gene lookup returns CDR1 SGHTA and CDR2 FQGNSA. The CDR3 has 14 amino acids. The CDR3 DNA sequence: TGTGCCAGCAGCTTGGGACAGGCCCATGGGACCCAGTACTTC. It yields the protein CASSLGQAHGTQYF.

This chain uses TRBV9 with TRBJ2-2; D not resolved. The V end lost 1 base, the J end lost 4 bases, and 5 bases lay between the germline ends. In germline, CDR1 is SGDLS, CDR2 YYNGEE. CDR3 length: 13 residues. CDR3 DNA sequence: TGTGCCAGCAGCGTACGAGGCACCGGGGAGCTGTTTTTT. Amino acids: CASSVRGTGELFF.

V and J are TRBV29-1 and TRBJ2-1; TRBD2 is a possible D gene (6 bases). Germline CDR1 and CDR2: SQVTM and ANQGSEA. Trimming shortened V by 7 bases and J by 3 bases, and 13 bases separated the two germline ends. This CDR3 has 13 amino acids. DNA for the CDR3: TGCAGCGCTGAGGGACTGGACTACAATGAGCAGTTCTTC. The encoded protein is CSAEGLDYNEQFF.

This chain links TRBV28 with TRBJ2-7; D is tentatively TRBD1 or TRBD2 (5 bases each). The V and J ends lost 3 bases and 4 bases respectively, with 13 bases between them. CDR1 MDHEN and CDR2 SYDVKM come from the germline V gene. The CDR3 has 14 amino acids. Here the CDR3 DNA reads TGTGCCAGCAGTTTCTCCGGGGCTGGTTACGAGCAGTACTTC. Translation: CASSFSGAGYEQYF.

Comments on this clone: Distinct nucleotide sequences in the sample also encode this CDR3. This chain joins TRBV4-3 and TRBJ2-7; weak D call: TRBD2 (6 bases). Per the germline V gene, CDR1 is LGHNA and CDR2 is YSLEER. Between the trimmed V and J ends, which lost 1 base and 4 bases, there was a span of 8 bases. This CDR3 has 13 residues. The CDR3 nucleotides read TGCGCCAGCAGCCAAGTTGGAGGGTACGAGCAGTACTTC. Its protein is CASSQVGGYEQYF.

In its sample, this clone was seen a few times. V and J are TRBV23-1 and TRBJ1-5; tentatively, D is TRBD1 (5 bases). TRBV23-1 is treated as an ORF (open reading frame) with a function not yet certain. This CDR3 has 11 amino acids. CDR3 bases: TGCGCGGGGGGGAGCAATCAGCCCCAGCATTTT. It yields the protein CAGGSNQPQHF.

The rearrangement links TRBV6-1 to TRBJ2-3; D not resolved. From germline, CDR1 is MNHNS and CDR2 SASEGT. This CDR3 region has 14 residues. The V end lost 0 bases, the J end lost 1 base, and 5 bases lay between the germline ends. The CDR3 protein is CASSEAGRTDTQYF. Written as DNA, the CDR3 is TGTGCCAGCAGTGAAGCAGGTCGCACAGATACGCAGTATTTT.

The chain combines TRBV18 with TRBJ1-3; 7 bases align to TRBD1. The germline gives CDR1 KGHSH, CDR2 LQKENI. The length of the CDR3 is 16 residues. Trimming cost V 6 bases and J 7 bases; bases outside gene matches: 15. DNA of the CDR3: TGTGCCAGCTCCCCTGGACAGGCCAACCCGGTGAACACCATATATTTT. Translating gives CASSPGQANPVNTIYF.

This chain links TRBV28 with TRBJ2-7; no definite D call. Trimming took off 1 base at V and 7 bases at J, with 8 bases between the two ends. The CDR3 contains 12 residues. Germline CDR1 reads MDHEN; CDR2 reads SYDVKM. CDR3 loop: CASSLSEWEQYF. The CDR3, as DNA: TGTGCCAGCAGTTTATCCGAGTGGGAGCAGTACTTC.

The chain has TRBV5-5 and TRBJ2-7, with a possible D match to TRBD1 (5 bases). V gave up 4 bases and J gave up 4 bases, with 9 bases separating them. Germline loops: CDR1 SGHKS, CDR2 YYEKEE (reference sequence). The CDR3 spans 12 residues. In DNA, the CDR3 is TGTGCCAGCAGCCCCCAGGGATACGAGCAGTACTTC. It specifies CASSPQGYEQYF.